The 25 T cell receptor beta chains below all came from one sample that was sequenced in a study of T-cell memory formation after mild COVID-19 (dated by TCRdb to 2020 to 2022). Preparation of the library involved 5' RACE. The listed sequencing device is Illumina NovaSeq 6000. TCRdb itself trimmed the public reads at Q25 with fastp, ran MiXCR and retained productive beta chains. Rows are unified per CDR3 protein, each entry keeping the most common DNA and genes. The sample table contains 250,000 to 300,000 distinct CDR3 sequences; only one count was recorded for roughly 17% of them. In total, the top ten clones hold roughly 25% of the sample. Sequencing used PBMCs or a T cell subset sorted from them (not recorded which). The source of these receptors is a young man who had mild COVID-19 (a few samples of this study predate the infection). The sample titles of this study are shuffled in the database, so cell type and time point are left out; the donor was told from shared clones.

This clonotype was counted only a few times. The rearrangement links TRBV29-1 to TRBJ1-2; D is undetermined. V was trimmed by 6 bases and J by 2 bases, leaving 7 bases between them. Germline lookup yields CDR1 SQVTM and CDR2 ANQGSEA. The CDR3 totals 11 residues. The CDR3 here is CSVGQNYGYTF. Here the CDR3 DNA reads TGCAGCGTAGGGCAGAACTATGGCTACACCTTC.

There are a few counts of this clonotype. The V gene is TRBV4-3, the J gene TRBJ2-3, with 7 bases identical to TRBD2. The CDR3 length is 16 residues. The V gene end was trimmed by 1 base and the J gene end by 3 bases; junction bases not matched to a gene: 7. In germline, CDR1 is LGHNA, CDR2 YSLEER. The CDR3 DNA is TGCGCCAGCAGCCAAGGGGCCGGACTAGGAACAGATACGCAGTATTTT. Translated: CASSQGAGLGTDTQYF.

The chain employs TRBV6-5 and TRBJ1-2; D unclear. Between the trimmed V and J ends, which lost 0 bases and 7 bases, there was a span of 12 bases. The CDR3 is 14 amino acids. CDR1 and CDR2 (germline): MNHEY, SVGAGI. The CDR3 sequence is CASSYSNHNGGYTF. In DNA form, the CDR3 reads TGTGCCAGCAGTTACTCGAACCACAATGGTGGCTACACCTTC.

This clonotype was observed at least ten times. This chain uses TRBV5-1 with TRBJ2-1; a weak D match, TRBD1 (6 bases). V lost 2 bases and J 0 bases, leaving 6 bases between the germline ends. Germline V gene lookup returns CDR1 SGHRS and CDR2 YFSETQ. The CDR3 contains 14 residues. CDR3 coding DNA: TGCGCCAGCAGCTTACAGGGCTCCTACAATGAGCAGTTCTTC. Encoded protein: CASSLQGSYNEQFF.

Comments on this clonotype: The germline gene is not matched at one end of the junction; a read error may be the cause. The chain links TRBV7-9 to TRBJ1-1; no firm D call. CDR1 is SEHNR, CDR2 FQNEAQ, per germline (reference sequence). This CDR3 region has 11 residues. This chain's CDR3 is CAIPTRLGVGF. Here the CDR3 DNA reads TGTGCCATCCCGACGAGATTGGGTGTTGGGTTT.

This clonotype was seen more than once but under ten times. The chain combines TRBV24-1 with TRBJ1-5; TRBD1 agrees at 7 bases. Germline CDR1 KGHDR, CDR2 SFDVKD. CDR3 length: 14 residues. V was pared by 9 bases and J by 5 bases, with 9 bases of the junction left unmatched. The CDR3 loop is CATPFPQGDQPQHF. The CDR3 nucleotides read TGTGCCACCCCTTTCCCGCAGGGGGATCAGCCCCAGCATTTT.

This clonotype was seen a few times. The chain carries TRBV5-1 and TRBJ1-2; D gene ambiguous. CDR3 length: 15 residues. Germline CDR1 SGHRS, CDR2 YFSETQ. V lost 1 base and J 2 bases, leaving 12 bases between the germline ends. CDR3 coding DNA: TGCGCCAGCAGCTTGTCCCCAGAAAAAAACTATGGCTACACCTTC. It yields the protein CASSLSPEKNYGYTF.

This clonotype was picked up a small number of times. The CDR3 here is CASSLYVGQYEQYF. The CDR3, as DNA: TGTGCCAGCAGCTTGTACGTGGGGCAGTACGAGCAGTACTTC. The genes are TRBV11-2 and TRBJ2-7; the D gene is possibly TRBD1 (5 bases). The V and J ends lost 3 bases and 4 bases respectively, with 13 bases between them. Germline V gene data show CDR1 as SGHAT and CDR2 as FQNNGV. This CDR3 is built from 14 residues.

This clonotype was recorded many times. The chain joins TRBV6-5 to TRBJ2-7; 7 bases match TRBD1. CDR1 and CDR2 (germline): MNHEY, SVGAGI. The CDR3 length is 15 residues. Trimming at V came to 0 bases and at J to 3 bases, leaving 5 bases not matched to a gene. Written as DNA, the CDR3 is TGTGCCAGCAGTTACTCGACAGGGATTGTCTACGAGCAGTACTTC. Its protein product is CASSYSTGIVYEQYF.

The CDR3 sequence is CASSFRRDNEKLFF. For the CDR3, the DNA is TGTGCCAGCAGCTTTCGACGCGATAATGAAAAACTGTTTTTT. The V gene is TRBV7-2, the J gene TRBJ1-4; D uncertain. V dropped 3 bases and J dropped 4 bases, with 9 bases sitting between them. Germline-derived CDR1 and CDR2 are SGHTA and FQGNSA. The CDR3 covers 14 residues.

This clonotype was picked up a small number of times. The chain recombines TRBV5-1 with TRBJ1-2; TRBD1 aligns across 7 bases. Germline CDR1 reads SGHRS; CDR2 reads YFSETQ. With 4 bases clipped from V and 4 bases from J, the junction kept 7 bases outside the gene matches. The CDR3 totals 14 residues. CDR3 bases: TGCGCCAGCAGCCCAACAGGGGTGGGCTATGGCTACACCTTC. This gives the protein CASSPTGVGYGYTF.

This clonotype was detected a few times. This chain connects TRBV6-5 to TRBJ1-3; perhaps TRBD1 as D (5 bases). The germline V gene has CDR1 MNHEY and CDR2 SVGAGI. Trimming pared 0 bases from V and 3 bases from J, leaving 6 bases between. The length of the CDR3 is 14 residues. The CDR3 coding sequence is TGTGCCAGCAGTTACTCGGGGGATGGAAACACCATATATTTT. Translated: CASSYSGDGNTIYF.

The sample holds a few counts of this clonotype. This sequence joins TRBV5-6 and TRBJ1-1; no clear D. Germline CDR1 is SGHDT and CDR2 is YYEEEE. This CDR3 region has 13 residues. Trimming shortened V by 4 bases and J by 5 bases, and 12 bases separated the two germline ends. CDR3 DNA sequence: TGTGCCAGCAGCCTGCCCCCGGGGACTGAAGCTTTCTTT. It encodes CASSLPPGTEAFF. The full variable domain, rest sourced from reference TRBV5-6 and TRBJ1-1, is DAGVTQSPTHLIKTRGQQVTLRCSPKSGHDTVSWYQQALGQGPQFIFQYYEEEERQRGNFPDRFSGHQFPNYSSELNVNALLLGDSALYLCASSLPPGTEAFFGQGTRLTVV.

This clonotype came up once. This rearrangement joins TRBV6-5 to TRBJ1-6; tentative D call: TRBD1 (5 bases). In germline, CDR1 is MNHEY, CDR2 SVGAGI. CDR3 size: 16 residues. V dropped 6 bases and J dropped 5 bases, with 17 bases sitting between them. The CDR3 DNA is TGTGCCAGCAGACCTTACGGGGACGGCCATAATTCACCCCTCCACTTT. It encodes CASRPYGDGHNSPLHF.

The genes are TRBV6-5 and TRBJ1-2, with 9 bases identical to TRBD1. Losses at the gene ends were 2 bases for V and 4 bases for J; bases not matched to a gene: 5. Germline V gene data show CDR1 as MNHEY and CDR2 as SVGAGI. The CDR3 totals 15 residues. CDR3: CASSYKGQGVYGYTF. CDR3 nucleotide sequence: TGTGCCAGCAGTTACAAGGGACAGGGAGTCTATGGCTACACCTTC.

This chain uses TRBV11-2 with TRBJ2-5, with TRBD2 identical over 15 bases. Germline values: CDR1 SGHAT, CDR2 FQNNGV. The ends lost 6 bases at V and 5 bases at J; junction bases unmatched: 7. This CDR3 contains 16 residues. CDR3 protein: CASRRTSGGVVETQYF. The DNA of the CDR3 is TGTGCCAGCAGGAGGACTAGCGGGGGGGTAGTGGAGACCCAGTACTTC.

The chain combines TRBV7-8 with TRBJ1-2, with D tentatively TRBD1 (6 bases). The CDR3 extends over 14 amino acids. The V gene lost 2 bases and the J gene lost 6 bases, with 13 bases spanning the gap. The V gene's germline CDR1 is SGHVS and CDR2 FQNEAQ. CDR3 nucleotides: TGTGCCAGCAGCTTACAGGGGTGGAGGGATGGCTACACCTTC. Translated, it gives CASSLQGWRDGYTF. Full variable domain (remainder filled in from reference TRBV7-8 and TRBJ1-2): GAGVSQSPRYKVAKRGQDVALRCDPISGHVSLFWYQQALGQGPEFLTYFQNEAQLDKSGLPSDRFFAERPEGSVSTLKIQRTQQEDSAVYLCASSLQGWRDGYTFGSGTRLTVV.

The V call is TRBV6-6, the J call TRBJ1-1; TRBD1 might be the D (6 bases). Germline V gives CDR1 MNHNY, CDR2 SVGAGI (reference sequence). V was pared by 6 bases and J by 6 bases, with 14 bases between. The CDR3 is 13 residues long. The DNA for the CDR3 is TGTGCCAGCAGCAAAGAACAGGGACCTGAAGCTTTCTTT. Encoded protein: CASSKEQGPEAFF.

V gene TRBV5-1 combines with J gene TRBJ2-3, with TRBD1 identical over 7 bases. The CDR3 is 16 residues long. V lost 0 bases and J lost 5; bases outside the gene matches: 9. Germline CDR1 SGHRS, CDR2 YFSETQ. The CDR3: CASSLAGKGGVDTQYF. The CDR3 region has the DNA TGCGCCAGCAGCTTGGCCGGGAAAGGGGGCGTAGATACGCAGTATTTT.

The chain is built from TRBV6-2 or TRBV6-3 and TRBJ2-3; D call uncertain. V gave up 0 bases and J gave up 4 bases, with 2 bases separating them. Germline CDR1 reads MNHEY; CDR2 reads SVGEGT. The CDR3 runs to 12 residues. CDR3 protein: CASSYSPDTQYF. The CDR3 DNA is TGTGCCAGCAGTTACTCACCAGATACGCAGTATTTT.

This clonotype was seen more than once but under ten times. J is TRBJ1-2 and V is TRBV12-3 or TRBV12-4; D is unresolved. V lost 1 base and J 9 bases, leaving 12 bases between the germline ends. This CDR3 has 13 amino acids. The CDR3 DNA follows: TGTGCCAGCAGTTTAGGTGGTGGACGGAGCTACACCTTC. It yields the protein CASSLGGGRSYTF.

This clonotype has a handful of counts. This chain uses TRBV6-2 or TRBV6-3 with TRBJ1-1, with 8 positions matching TRBD1. The junction had 7 bases not matched to a gene; V was cut back by 6 bases and J by 10 bases. This CDR3 comprises 12 residues. The germline gives CDR1 MNHEY, CDR2 SVGEGT. The CDR3 loop reads CASRTGAAGAFF. The CDR3 nucleotides are TGTGCCAGCAGGACAGGGGCGGCCGGAGCTTTCTTT.

This clonotype was seen only a few times. V and J are TRBV7-8 and TRBJ2-2, with D uncertain. CDR1 and CDR2 (germline): SGHVS, FQNEAQ. This CDR3 has 12 amino acids. V shed 6 bases and J shed 9 bases, with 11 bases lying between them. CDR3 amino acids: CASSPSRRELFF. The DNA for the CDR3 is TGTGCCAGCAGTCCTAGTCGGAGGGAGCTGTTTTTT.

The chain couples TRBV6-5 to TRBJ1-2; D possibly corresponds to TRBD1 (6 bases). CDR3 length: 14 residues. Trimming left V 0 bases short and J 8 bases short, with 13 bases between. Germline values: CDR1 MNHEY, CDR2 SVGAGI. The CDR3, as DNA: TGTGCCAGCAGTTACTCGGGGGGGCAGGAAGGCTACACCTTC. It yields the protein CASSYSGGQEGYTF.

This chain's CDR3 is CASSEVSDTQYF. The CDR3 DNA is TGTGCCAGCAGTGAAGTTTCAGATACGCAGTATTTT. The V call is TRBV2, the J call TRBJ2-3; D gene ambiguous. Germline-derived CDR1 and CDR2 are SNHLY and FYNNEI. The CDR3 is 12 amino acids. V was trimmed by 1 base and J by 4 bases, leaving 3 bases between them.